The clone carrying this TCR beta chain was detected only a few times. Its antigen is not known. The donors, healthy Caucasians from Russia, were aged 6 to 90. This sample was taken from a study of blood T cells in healthy people across ages. Germline trimming cut 2 bases from V and 4 bases from J; bases unmatched to any gene: 2. This CDR3 contains 14 residues. Germline CDR1 and CDR2: SGHRS and YFSETQ. Together with a sample-barcoded 5' primer, a J-beta primer mix was included in a second PCR lasting about 7 to 11 cycles. CDR3-containing paired-end reads numbered at least 2.5 million in each sample. TCRdb reprocessed the 5' RACE reads with MiXCR, giving one entry per CDR3 protein. This sample carries roughly 570,000 distinct CDR3 sequences, 25% to 30% of them seen once, and the ten largest clones take about 18%. The study's findings and limits: Strong correlation was found linking TCR beta diversity to naive T cell percentage. A greater number of naive CD4+ cells and higher diversity distinguished long-lived donors from aged donors.

The sequence was collected from a woman aged 65 to 85 in good health. The rearrangement uses TRBV5-1 and TRBJ1-4; TRBD1 aligns across 7 bases. The source material was blood. The CDR3 DNA is TGCGCCAGCAGCTTTGGACAGGTTAATGAAAAACTGTTTTTT. This sequence encodes CASSFGQVNEKLFF. The whole variable domain, filled in from reference TRBV5-1 and TRBJ1-4, reads KAGVTQTPRYLIKTRGQQVTLSCSPISGHRSVSWYQQTPGQGLQFLFEYFSETQRNKGNFPGRFSGRQFSNSRSEMNVSTLELGDSALYLCASSFGQVNEKLFFGSGTQLSVL.